This paragraph covers one T cell receptor (beta chain) sequence. Its antigen is currently unknown. This sample is drawn from a study of cytomegalovirus exposure and HLA in healthy donors. Nominally healthy donors provided the samples, though records likely missed some immune exposures. Trimming cost V 1 base and J 1 base, with 10 bases left between them. CDR1 is SEHNR, CDR2 FQNEAQ, per germline (reference sequence). CDR3 size: 15 residues. 13 Jbeta primers and 60 Vbeta primers were used for the PCR. Clones were sequenced by immunoSEQ multiplex PCR, and TCRdb holds only the in-frame ones, with some missing. The repertoire consists of around 95,000 clones, with approximately 81% occurring once and the leading ten covering approximately 4%. Whole-study results and caveats: Indistinguishability led to the exclusion of some V segments, TRBV6-2 and TRBV6-3 included. CMV serostatus was the sole immune exposure data available.

Sequenced input: PBMCs. The genes are TRBV7-9 and TRBJ2-5; D might be TRBD1 (5 bases). The receptor was derived from a woman in her thirties or forties in good health and CMV-seropositive. Here the CDR3 reads CASSLVLGPQETQYF. CDR3 DNA sequence: TGTGCCAGCAGCTTAGTATTGGGGCCCCAAGAGACCCAGTACTTC.